The table lists the clone carrying this T cell receptor beta chain with many counts. As yet, its antigen is unknown. This sample stems from a study of human T cells and chemical hapten exposure. Study-wide findings and caveats: Versus controls, significantly more large CDR3 similarity clusters arose from expanded TCRs. Sensitizing with DPC caused no change in TCRs above 1 in 1000 frequency.

Regarding time point: patch test 3, about 24 weeks after DPC sensitization. Noted treatment: therapeutic diphenylcyclopropenone sensitization with weekly scalp DPC. It was from unfractionated whole blood that total RNA was extracted. From germline, CDR1 is MDHEN and CDR2 SYDVKM. V was cut by 1 base and J by 9 bases, with 13 bases left in between. The CDR3 length is 15 residues. TCRdb re-analysed the RACE reads in MiXCR, keeping a single row per CDR3 protein. This table holds tens of thousands of distinct CDR3 sequences, around 9.9% found once. The chain carries TRBV28 and TRBJ1-6; TRBD1 might be the D (6 bases). This TCR was sampled from a woman aged 25 to 39 with alopecia areata. Some clones in this sample may be carry-over from other donors' samples. The material sequenced was whole blood, taken in connection with sensitization to the hapten diphenylcyclopropenone (DPC). This CDR3 is CASSLSKGVGSPLHF. In nucleotides, the CDR3 is TGTGCCAGCAGTTTATCTAAGGGGGTCGGTTCACCCCTCCACTTT.